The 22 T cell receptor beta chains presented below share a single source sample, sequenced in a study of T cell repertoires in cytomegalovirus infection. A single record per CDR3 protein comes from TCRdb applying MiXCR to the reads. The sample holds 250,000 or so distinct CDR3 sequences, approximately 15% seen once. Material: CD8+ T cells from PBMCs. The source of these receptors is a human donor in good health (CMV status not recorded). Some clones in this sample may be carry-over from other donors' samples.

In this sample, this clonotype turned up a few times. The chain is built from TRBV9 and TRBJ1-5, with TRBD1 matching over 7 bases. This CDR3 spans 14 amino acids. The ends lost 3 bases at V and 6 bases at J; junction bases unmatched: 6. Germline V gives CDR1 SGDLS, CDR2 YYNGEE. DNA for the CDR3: TGTGCCAGCAGCGCAGGGGGGTCCGGTCAGCCCCAGCATTTT. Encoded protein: CASSAGGSGQPQHF.

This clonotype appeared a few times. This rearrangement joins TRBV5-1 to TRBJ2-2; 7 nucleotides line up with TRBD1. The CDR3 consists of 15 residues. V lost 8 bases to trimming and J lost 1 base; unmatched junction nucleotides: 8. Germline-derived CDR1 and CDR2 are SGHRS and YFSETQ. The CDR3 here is CASKVRTGNTGELFF. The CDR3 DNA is TGCGCCAGTAAGGTCCGGACAGGGAACACCGGGGAGCTGTTTTTT.

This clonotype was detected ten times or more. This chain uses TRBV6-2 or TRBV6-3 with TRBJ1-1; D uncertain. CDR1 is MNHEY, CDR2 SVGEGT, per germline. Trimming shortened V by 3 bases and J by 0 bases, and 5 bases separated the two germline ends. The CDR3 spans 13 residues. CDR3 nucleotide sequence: TGTGCCAGCAGTTATTCTATGAACACTGAAGCTTTCTTT. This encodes CASSYSMNTEAFF.

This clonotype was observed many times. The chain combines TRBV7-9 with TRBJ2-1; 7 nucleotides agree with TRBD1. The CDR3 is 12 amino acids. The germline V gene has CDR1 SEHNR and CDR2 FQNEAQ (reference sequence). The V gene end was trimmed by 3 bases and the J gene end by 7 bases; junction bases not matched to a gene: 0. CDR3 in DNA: TGTGCCAGCAGCTTGACAGGGAATGAGCAGTTCTTC. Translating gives CASSLTGNEQFF.

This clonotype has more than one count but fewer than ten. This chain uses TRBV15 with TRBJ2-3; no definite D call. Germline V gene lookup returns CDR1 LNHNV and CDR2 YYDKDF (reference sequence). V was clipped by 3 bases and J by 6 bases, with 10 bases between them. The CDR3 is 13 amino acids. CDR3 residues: CATSSEKVDTQYF. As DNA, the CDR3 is TGTGCCACCAGCAGCGAAAAAGTGGATACGCAGTATTTT.

The CDR3 spells CASSLSWTGNQPQHF. CDR3 DNA: TGTGCCAGCAGTTTATCGTGGACAGGCAATCAGCCCCAGCATTTT. The chain recombines TRBV28 with TRBJ1-5; TRBD1 might be the D (6 bases). Trimming cost V 1 base and J 2 bases, with 9 bases left between them. The germline CDR1 and CDR2 sequences are MDHEN and SYDVKM. The CDR3 sequence is 15 residues long.

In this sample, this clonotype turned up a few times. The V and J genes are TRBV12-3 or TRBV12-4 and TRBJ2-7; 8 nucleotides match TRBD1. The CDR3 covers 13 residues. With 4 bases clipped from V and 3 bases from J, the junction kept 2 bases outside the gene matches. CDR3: CASSSRGLYEQYF. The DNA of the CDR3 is TGTGCCAGCAGTTCCAGGGGGCTCTACGAGCAGTACTTC.

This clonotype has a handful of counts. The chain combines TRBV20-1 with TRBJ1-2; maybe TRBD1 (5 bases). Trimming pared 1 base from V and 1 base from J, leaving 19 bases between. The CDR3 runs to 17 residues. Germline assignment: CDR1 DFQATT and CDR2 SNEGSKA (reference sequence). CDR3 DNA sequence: TGCAGTGCTAGAGTTCTCGGGGACCGACCTTTTAACTATGGCTACACCTTC. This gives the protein CSARVLGDRPFNYGYTF.

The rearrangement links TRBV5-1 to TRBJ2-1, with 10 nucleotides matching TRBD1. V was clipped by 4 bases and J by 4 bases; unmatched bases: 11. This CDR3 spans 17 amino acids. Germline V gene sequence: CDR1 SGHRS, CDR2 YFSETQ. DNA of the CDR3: TGCGCCAGCAGCCCAGGGATCGGGACAGGGGTATACAATGAGCAGTTCTTC. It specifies CASSPGIGTGVYNEQFF.

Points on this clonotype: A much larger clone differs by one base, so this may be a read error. The CDR3 region has the DNA TGTGGCAGCAGCCAACTTAGGACCGGGGCGGGCGAGCAGTACTTC. It encodes CGSSQLRTGAGEQYF. This rearrangement joins TRBV7-6 to TRBJ2-7, with D possibly called TRBD1 or TRBD2 (5 bases each). The CDR3 is 15 amino acids. Germline V gene sequence: CDR1 SGHVS, CDR2 FNYEAQ. Combining the CDR3 with reference TRBV7-6 and TRBJ2-7 gives the whole variable domain GAGVSQSPRYKVTKRGQDVALRCDPISGHVSLYWYRQALGQGPEFLTYFNYEAQQDKSGLPNDRFSAERPEGSISTLTIQRTEQRDSAMYRCGSSQLRTGAGEQYFGPGTRLTVT.

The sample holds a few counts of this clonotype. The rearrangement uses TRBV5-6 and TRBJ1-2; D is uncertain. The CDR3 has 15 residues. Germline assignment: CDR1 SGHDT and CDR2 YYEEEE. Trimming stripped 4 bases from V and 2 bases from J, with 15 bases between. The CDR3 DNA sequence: TGTGCCAGCAGCGGACTATCCGGGGAGAACTATGGCTACACCTTC. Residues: CASSGLSGENYGYTF.

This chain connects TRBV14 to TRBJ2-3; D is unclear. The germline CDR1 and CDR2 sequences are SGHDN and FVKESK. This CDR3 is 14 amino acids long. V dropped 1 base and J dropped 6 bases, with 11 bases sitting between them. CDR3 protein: CASSQARAWDTQYF. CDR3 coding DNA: TGTGCCAGCAGCCAAGCCCGGGCCTGGGATACGCAGTATTTT.

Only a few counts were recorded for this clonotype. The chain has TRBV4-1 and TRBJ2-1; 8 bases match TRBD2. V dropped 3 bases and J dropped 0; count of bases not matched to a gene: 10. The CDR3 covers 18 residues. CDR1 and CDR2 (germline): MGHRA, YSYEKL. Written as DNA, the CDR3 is TGCGCCAGCAGCCAGGGACCCGTAGCGGGGAGCTCCTACAATGAGCAGTTCTTC. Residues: CASSQGPVAGSSYNEQFF.

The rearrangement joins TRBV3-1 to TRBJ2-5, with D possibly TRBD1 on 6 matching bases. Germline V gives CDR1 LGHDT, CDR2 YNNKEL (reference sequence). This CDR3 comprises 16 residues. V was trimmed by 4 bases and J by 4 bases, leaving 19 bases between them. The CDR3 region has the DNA TGTGCCAGCAGCCCCCGGGACATAAAGTGGGGAGAGACCCAGTACTTC. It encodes CASSPRDIKWGETQYF.

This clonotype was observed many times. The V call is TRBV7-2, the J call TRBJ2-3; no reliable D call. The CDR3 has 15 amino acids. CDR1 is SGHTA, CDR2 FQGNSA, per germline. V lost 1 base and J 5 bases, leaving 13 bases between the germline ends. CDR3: CASSLEVWYGDTQYF. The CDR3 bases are TGTGCCAGCAGCTTAGAGGTGTGGTATGGAGATACGCAGTATTTT.

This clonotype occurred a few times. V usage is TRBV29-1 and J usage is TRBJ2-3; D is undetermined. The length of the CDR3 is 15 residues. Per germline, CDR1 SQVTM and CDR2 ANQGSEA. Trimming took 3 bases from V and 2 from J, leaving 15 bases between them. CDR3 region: CSVDYSIISTDTQYF. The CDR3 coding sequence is TGCAGCGTTGATTACAGCATTATATCCACAGATACGCAGTATTTT.

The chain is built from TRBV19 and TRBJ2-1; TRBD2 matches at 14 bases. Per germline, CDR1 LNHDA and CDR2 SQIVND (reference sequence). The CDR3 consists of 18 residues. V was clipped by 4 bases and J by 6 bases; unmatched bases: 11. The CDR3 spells CASSTAGLAGGFFNEQFF. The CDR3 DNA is TGTGCCAGTAGTACCGCCGGACTAGCGGGGGGATTCTTCAATGAGCAGTTCTTC.

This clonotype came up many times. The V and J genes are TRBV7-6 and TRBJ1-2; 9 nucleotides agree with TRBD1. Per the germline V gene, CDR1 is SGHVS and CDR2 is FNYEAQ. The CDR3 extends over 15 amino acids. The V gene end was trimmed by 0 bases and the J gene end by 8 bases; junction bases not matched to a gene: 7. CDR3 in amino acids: CASSLARTGDYGYTF. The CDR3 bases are TGTGCCAGCAGCTTAGCTCGGACAGGGGATTACGGCTACACCTTC.

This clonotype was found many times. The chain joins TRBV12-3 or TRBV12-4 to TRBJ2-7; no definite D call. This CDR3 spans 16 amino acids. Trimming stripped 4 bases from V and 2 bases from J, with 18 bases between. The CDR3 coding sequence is TGTGCCAGCAGTTCCTGGACGACACCCATACCCTACGAGCAGTACTTC. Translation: CASSSWTTPIPYEQYF.

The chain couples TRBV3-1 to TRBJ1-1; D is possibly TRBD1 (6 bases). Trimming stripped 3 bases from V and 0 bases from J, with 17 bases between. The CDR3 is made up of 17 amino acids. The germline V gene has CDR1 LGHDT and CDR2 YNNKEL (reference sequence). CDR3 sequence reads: CASSHLRWAGVNTEAFF. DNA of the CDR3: TGTGCCAGCAGCCATCTGAGATGGGCAGGGGTGAACACTGAAGCTTTCTTT. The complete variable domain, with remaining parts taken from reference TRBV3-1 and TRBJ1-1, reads DTAVSQTPKYLVTQMGNDKSIKCEQNLGHDTMYWYKQDSKKFLKIMFSYNNKELIINETVPNRFSPKSPDKAHLNLHINSLELGDSAVYFCASSHLRWAGVNTEAFFGQGTRLTVV.

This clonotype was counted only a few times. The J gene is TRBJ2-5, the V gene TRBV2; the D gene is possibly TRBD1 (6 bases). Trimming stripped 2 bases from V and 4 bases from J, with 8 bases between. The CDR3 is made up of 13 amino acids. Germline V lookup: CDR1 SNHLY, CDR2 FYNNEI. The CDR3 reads CASSETGLETQYF. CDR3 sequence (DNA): TGTGCCAGCAGTGAAACAGGGTTAGAGACCCAGTACTTC.

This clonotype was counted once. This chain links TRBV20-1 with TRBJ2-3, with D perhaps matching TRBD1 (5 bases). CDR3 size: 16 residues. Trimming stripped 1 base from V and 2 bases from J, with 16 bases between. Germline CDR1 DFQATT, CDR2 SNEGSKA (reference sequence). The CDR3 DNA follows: TGCAGTGCTAGAGTGCATGGGGCGGTCCTCACAGATACGCAGTATTTT. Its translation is CSARVHGAVLTDTQYF.